A single sample is the source of the 14 T cell receptor beta chains below, sequenced in a study of CD8+ T cells in alopecia areata. Sequencing relied on a cDNA template that was reverse transcribed from extracted RNA. Using immunoSEQ multiplex PCR, the repertoire was profiled, and TCRdb retains in-frame clones only, with some absent. The table includes roughly 46,000 clones, around three fifths detected once. Treatment described: oral pan-JAK inhibitor, 5-10 mg twice daily. The sequenced sample was CD8+ T cells sorted from blood, obtained at week 4, from a patient treated with tofacitinib. The origin of the receptors is a human donor with alopecia areata.

The CDR3 is CAWSGLAGGLVPHYEQFF. DNA of the CDR3: TGTGCCTGGAGCGGACTAGCGGGGGGCCTGGTTCCTCACTATGAGCAGTTCTTC. This chain links TRBV30 with TRBJ2-1, with TRBD2 matching over 14 bases. Germline CDR1 and CDR2: GTSNPN and SVGIG (reference sequence). The junction had 15 bases not matched to a gene; V was cut back by 3 bases and J by 8 bases. The CDR3 consists of 18 residues.

The chain has TRBV27 and TRBJ2-5; D is uncertain. Germline V CDR1 and CDR2: MNHEY, SMNVEV (reference sequence). Trimming removed 4 bases from V and 4 bases from J, with 4 bases in between. The CDR3 loop spans 11 amino acids. The CDR3 protein is CASSSRETQYF. The CDR3 DNA reads as TGTGCCAGCAGTTCCCGAGAGACCCAGTACTTC.

This clone came up a few times. The rearrangement links TRBV29-1 to TRBJ2-1, with a possible D match to TRBD2 (5 bases). CDR1 SQVTM and CDR2 ANQGSEA come from the germline V gene. This CDR3 has 12 residues. The CDR3, as DNA: TGCACTTGTCGGGGAGAATACAATGAGCAGTTCTTC. The encoded protein is CTCRGEYNEQFF.

The chain is built from TRBV27 and TRBJ2-3, with D possibly matching TRBD2 (5 bases). V was cut by 1 base and J by 4 bases, with 6 bases left in between. Per germline, CDR1 MNHEY and CDR2 SMNVEV (reference sequence). This CDR3 comprises 13 residues. In nucleotides, the CDR3 is TGTGCCAGCAGTTTATGGGGAGCAGATACGCAGTATTTT. It translates to CASSLWGADTQYF.

In this sample, this clone turned up once. V usage is TRBV30 and J usage is TRBJ2-7, with 7 bases identical to TRBD2. J was trimmed by 4 bases and V by 8 bases; bases with no gene match: 2. The length of the CDR3 is 10 residues. CDR1 is GTSNPN and CDR2 is SVGIG in the germline V gene (reference sequence). The CDR3 DNA is TGTGCCGCGGGGGTGTACGAGCAGTACTTC. Translating it yields CAAGVYEQYF.

This clone occurred a few times. The chain links TRBV29-1 to TRBJ2-1; 7 positions agree with TRBD2. J was trimmed by 1 base and V by 6 bases; bases with no gene match: 9. There are 15 residues in the CDR3. The V gene's germline CDR1 is SQVTM and CDR2 ANQGSEA. CDR3 region: CSVTPLAESYNEQFF. The CDR3 DNA sequence: TGCAGCGTCACTCCTCTAGCGGAATCCTACAATGAGCAGTTCTTC.

The chain carries TRBV10-2 and TRBJ1-1, with D possibly matching TRBD1 (5 bases). Germline V gene data show CDR1 as WSHSY and CDR2 as SAAADI. V was trimmed by 5 bases and J by 4 bases, leaving 17 bases between them. The CDR3 sequence is 15 residues long. The CDR3 sequence is CASSRDTGASTEAFF. The CDR3 DNA is TGCGCCAGCAGTAGGGATACTGGGGCGTCCACTGAAGCTTTCTTT.

The table lists this clone with a few counts. The CDR3 DNA is TGTGCCAGTAGTATTGGGGGGAATGAGCAGTTCTTC. Amino acid sequence: CASSIGGNEQFF. The chain joins TRBV19 to TRBJ2-1, with a tentative D call TRBD2 (6 bases). Looked up from germline, CDR1 is LNHDA and CDR2 is SQIVND (reference sequence). There are 12 residues in the CDR3. Trimming pared 3 bases from V and 7 bases from J, leaving 7 bases between. The full variable domain, rest sourced from reference TRBV19 and TRBJ2-1, is DGGITQSPKYLFRKEGQNVTLSCEQNLNHDAMYWYRQDPGQGLRLIYYSQIVNDFQKGDIAEGYSVSREKKESFPLTVTSAQKNPTAFYLCASSIGGNEQFFGPGTRLTVL.

The V call is TRBV29-1, the J call TRBJ2-7; D is tentatively TRBD1 or TRBD2 (6 bases each). CDR1 and CDR2 (germline): SQVTM, ANQGSEA. V shed 3 bases and J shed 1 base, with 13 bases lying between them. This CDR3 spans 14 amino acids. CDR3 residues: CSVENGGPSYEQYF. For the CDR3, the DNA is TGCAGCGTTGAGAACGGGGGCCCTTCCTACGAGCAGTACTTC.

This chain's CDR3 is CASSEGPRGTDTQYF. CDR3 coding DNA: TGTGCCAGCAGCGAGGGACCGCGGGGCACAGATACGCAGTATTTT. This chain uses TRBV6-1 with TRBJ2-3; D may be TRBD1 or TRBD2 (5 bases each). Germline lookup yields CDR1 MNHNS and CDR2 SASEGT. Between the trimmed V and J ends, which lost 6 bases and 1 base, there was a span of 14 bases. The CDR3 length is 15 residues.

This clone was counted only a few times. V usage is TRBV23-1 and J usage is TRBJ2-7, with D possibly being TRBD1 (5 bases). TRBV23-1 is an ORF; its function is uncertain. The CDR3 sequence is 15 residues long. V lost 4 bases and J 2 bases, leaving 15 bases between the germline ends. CDR3 sequence: CASSPIKGETYEQYF. The CDR3 DNA is TGCGCCAGCAGTCCAATCAAAGGGGAAACCTACGAGCAGTACTTC.

The gene calls are TRBV4-3 and TRBJ2-7; 8 bases match TRBD1. The CDR3 runs 15 residues. The V and J ends lost 1 base and 3 bases, in that order; junction bases with no gene match: 5. Germline V CDR1 and CDR2: LGHNA, YSLEER. CDR3 in DNA: TGCGCCAGCAGCCAAGGTTCAGGACAGGGCTACGAGCAGTACTTC. Translation: CASSQGSGQGYEQYF.

The chain employs TRBV27 and TRBJ2-5, with 11 bases matching TRBD2. Losses at the gene ends were 5 bases for V and 0 bases for J; bases not matched to a gene: 2. The CDR3 loop spans 15 amino acids. The germline V gene encodes CDR1 MNHEY and CDR2 SMNVEV (reference sequence). CDR3 protein: CASSPSGGYQETQYF. The CDR3 DNA reads as TGTGCCAGCAGTCCTAGCGGGGGGTACCAAGAGACCCAGTACTTC.

CDR3 residues: CASSLGDTEAFF. The CDR3 bases are TGTGCCAGCAGCTTGGGGGACACTGAAGCTTTCTTT. The V call is TRBV11-2, the J call TRBJ1-1; the D gene is possibly TRBD1 (5 bases). From germline, CDR1 is SGHAT and CDR2 FQNNGV. The V end lost 3 bases, the J end lost 3 bases, and 5 bases lay between the germline ends. The CDR3 loop spans 12 amino acids.